The sequence of this TCR beta chain was determined in a study of blood T cell repertoires in COVID-19. The CDR3 length is 15 residues. The junction had 6 bases not matched to a gene; V was cut back by 9 bases and J by 0 bases. The germline V gene encodes CDR1 MNHEY and CDR2 SVGAGI. As originally analysed: Reference gene primer amplification yielded estimated nucleated cell counts. Measured with immunoSEQ multiplex PCR; TCRdb has only the in-frame clones, and not every one. That table gives V, J and clone size, and the DNA gave D and trimming. The data hold roughly 180,000 clones, with approximately 85% observed a single time.

The V and J genes are TRBV6-5 and TRBJ1-3; the match to TRBD1 covers 9 bases. Sequenced input: peripheral blood. The TCR sequence derives from a man aged 40-55 years who had recovered from COVID-19. CDR3 in DNA: TGTGCCAGTTCGGACAGGGGCGACTCTGGAAACACCATATATTTT. Its translation: CASSDRGDSGNTIYF.